Sequencing of this T cell receptor (beta chain) was carried out in a study of identical twins. J lost 6 bases, V lost 3 bases, and 12 bases had no gene match. CDR3 size: 17 residues. Germline V gene sequence: CDR1 SGDLS, CDR2 YYNGEE. TCRdb recomputed calls from the 5' RACE reads with MiXCR, one row per CDR3 protein. This sample has hundreds of thousands of distinct CDR3 sequences, with 15% to 20% found just once. This clonotype was picked up a small number of times. Antigen specificity is unknown. Study results and limitations: The presence of invariant MAIT and iNKT cells could partly confound analyses of zero-insertion sequences.

The sample was also linked to a second study, of T cells expressing NK-cell markers. As that study records: Among a handful of donors, these clonotypes also ranked first in the CD3+CD56-NKG2C+ fraction.

Sequencing was performed on PBMCs. The receptor was derived from a woman aged 18-29 years in good health. V and J are TRBV9 and TRBJ2-2, with 9 bases aligning to TRBD1. The CDR3 bases are TGTGCCAGCAGCGGTCCTTTGTCGGGACAGGGCGCCGGGGAGCTGTTTTTT. Residues: CASSGPLSGQGAGELFF.